This is a list of T cell receptor beta chains from one sample in a study of blood T cell repertoires in COVID-19. Sequencing was performed with immunoSEQ multiplex PCR; in TCRdb, only in-frame clones are kept and a portion is missing. The data hold about 69,000 clones, with approximately 86% observed a single time. Sequencing was carried out using peripheral blood. The source is a man aged 35 to 55 with COVID-19, enrolled during active disease. The conserved cysteine and the conserved F or W are not part of the CDR3 here. Fields, in order: V gene, CDR3 protein.

>TRBV19
ASSLSGQGAMAF
>TRBV7-9
ASSFGSTRRNEQF
>TRBV12-5
ASGSGTGVGEKLF
>TRBV7-9
ASSQRAPGTDTQY
>TRBV10-2
ASRSLGTDTQY
>TRBV6-5
ASSSNSYEQY
>TRBV10-3
AISESQGANEKLF
>TRBV5-1
ASSPGLVSYEQY
>TRBV18
ASSPPFFTSPGTDTQY
>TRBV5-1
ASSPWTGGNSPLH
>TRBV10-3
AISVEGAKGYT
>TRBV7-2
ASSLALAGLLGETQY
>TRBV5-4
ASSRETGPMNTEAF
>TRBV28
ASSPGQSYEQY
>TRBV3-1/TRBV3-2
ASSQGAGDYGYT
>TRBV7-2
ASSPRFQQGRGWNSPLH
>TRBV7-9
ASSPGTSGGDNEQF
>TRBV3-1/TRBV3-2
ASSLQGANEKLF
>TRBV3-1/TRBV3-2
ASSQKAGESGYGYT
>TRBV27
ASSLNRVTYEQY
>TRBV7-7
ASSLNRGVSNEQF
>TRBV19
ASSKGELPRGTDTQY
>TRBV6-5
ASTAPGNEQF
>TRBV10-2
ASSRTSGGSVTDTQY
>TRBV6-5
ASTPDRGRVYGYT
>TRBV19
ASSIGGSGGYT
>TRBV18
ASSPTENTEAF
>TRBV4-1
ASSPREQGAGNEKLF
>TRBV2
ASRRTIQETQY
>TRBV5-1
ASSDRDRGHQGSPLH
>TRBV5-1
ASSLGLAGQETQY
>TRBV19
ASSISQHNEKLF
>TRBV7-6
ASSQGQGISPLH
>TRBV30
AWRPDTQSSYNSPLH
>TRBV5-1
ASSLGTALYEQY